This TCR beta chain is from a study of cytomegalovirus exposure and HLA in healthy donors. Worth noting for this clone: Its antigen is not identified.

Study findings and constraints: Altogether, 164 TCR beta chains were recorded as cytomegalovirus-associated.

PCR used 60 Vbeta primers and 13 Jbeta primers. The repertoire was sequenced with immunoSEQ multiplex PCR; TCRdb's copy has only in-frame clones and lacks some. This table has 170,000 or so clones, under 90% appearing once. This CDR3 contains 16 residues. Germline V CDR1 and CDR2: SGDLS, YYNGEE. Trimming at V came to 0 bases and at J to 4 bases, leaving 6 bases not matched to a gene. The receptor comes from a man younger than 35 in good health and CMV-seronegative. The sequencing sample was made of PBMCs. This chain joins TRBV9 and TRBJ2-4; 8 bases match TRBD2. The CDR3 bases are TGTGCCAGCAGCGTAGACGGGGGGGAGGATAAAAACATTCAGTACTTC. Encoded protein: CASSVDGGEDKNIQYF.